This T cell receptor (beta chain) was sequenced during a study of blood T cell repertoires in COVID-19. The wider study: There were acute and convalescent COVID-19 samples, and they came from the United States, Italy and Spain.

Germline V gene sequence: CDR1 LNHDA, CDR2 SQIVND (reference sequence). The length of the CDR3 is 18 residues. Unmatched junction bases numbered 20, after V lost 5 bases and J lost 7 bases. In the source study's methods: Estimates of nucleated cell counts were drawn from the amplification of reference gene primers. Profiled with immunoSEQ multiplex PCR; TCRdb holds only in-frame clones, not every one. V and J calls and clone size follow that table, whereas D and trimming were derived from the DNA. The data contain about 180,000 clones, roughly 88% of them singletons. The clonotype was recovered from a human donor with active or convalescent COVID-19. The donor label of this sample is uncertain. V is TRBV19 and J is TRBJ2-1; 7 bases are shared with TRBD2. Sample: peripheral blood. In DNA form, the CDR3 reads TGTGCCAGTAGTCTCCGGGGGTCGGGGGGATTAGGCCTTAATGAGCAGTTCTTC. As protein: CASSLRGSGGLGLNEQFF.